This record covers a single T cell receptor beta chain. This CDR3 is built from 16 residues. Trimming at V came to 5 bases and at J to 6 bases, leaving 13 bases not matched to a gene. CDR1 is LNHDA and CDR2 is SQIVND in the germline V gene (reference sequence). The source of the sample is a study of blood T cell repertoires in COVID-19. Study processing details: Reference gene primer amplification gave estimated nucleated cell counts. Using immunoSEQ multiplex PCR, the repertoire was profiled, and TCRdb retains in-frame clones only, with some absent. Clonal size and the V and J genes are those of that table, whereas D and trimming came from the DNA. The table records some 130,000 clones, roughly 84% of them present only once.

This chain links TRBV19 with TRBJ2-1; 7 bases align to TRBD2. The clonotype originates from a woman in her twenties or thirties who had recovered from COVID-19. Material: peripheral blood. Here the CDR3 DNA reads TGTGCCAGTAGTCATATGACTAGCACTGGGTTCAATGAGCAGTTCTTC. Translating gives CASSHMTSTGFNEQFF. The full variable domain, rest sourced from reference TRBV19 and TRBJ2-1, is DGGITQSPKYLFRKEGQNVTLSCEQNLNHDAMYWYRQDPGQGLRLIYYSQIVNDFQKGDIAEGYSVSREKKESFPLTVTSAQKNPTAFYLCASSHMTSTGFNEQFFGPGTRLTVL.